Given below is one TCR beta chain in context. The trim removed 2 bases at V and 1 base at J, leaving 2 bases unmatched. This CDR3 has 15 amino acids. CDR1 and CDR2 from the germline V gene are KGHSH and LQKENI. Measured with immunoSEQ multiplex PCR; TCRdb has only the in-frame clones, and not every one. The data show around 50,000 clones, approximately 93% seen once. The clonotype was recovered from a man aged 40-55 years with rheumatoid arthritis. This rearrangement joins TRBV18 to TRBJ1-1; TRBD1 matches at 9 bases. Specimen: PBMCs. The CDR3 DNA reads as TGTGCCAGCTCACCAGCGGACAGGGGGAACACTGAAGCTTTCTTT. Residues: CASSPADRGNTEAFF.